What follows is one TCR beta chain and its context. The antigen remains undetermined. Trimming stripped 4 bases from V and 0 bases from J, with 13 bases between. Germline V gene sequence: CDR1 ENHRY, CDR2 SYGVKD. CDR3 length: 16 amino acids. The donors, all of them Caucasian adults, lived in Nashville, Tennessee. In the CD4+ fraction, cells were divided into CD45RA+ naive and CD45RA-negative memory subsets. The table came from immunoSEQ multiplex PCR; TCRdb's copy has only in-frame clones and leaves some out. The sample lists about 680,000 clones, around three quarters occurring once. This sample stems from a study of shared clonotypes between healthy human individuals. Study-wide results and caveats: Since donors were few, the genetic and exposure-history diversity represented was limited. The study found roughly 5% of naive CD4 clonotypes shared across a handful of donors.

The source of this sequence is a woman aged 30 to 39 in good health. The genes are TRBV10-3 and TRBJ1-3; D is ambiguous. What was sequenced was memory CD4+ T cells sorted from blood. Noted subset: CD45RA-negative fraction. The CDR3 region has the DNA TGTGCCATCAGTGGGCCCCGGTCACTCTCTGGAAACACCATATATTTT. It yields the protein CAISGPRSLSGNTIYF.